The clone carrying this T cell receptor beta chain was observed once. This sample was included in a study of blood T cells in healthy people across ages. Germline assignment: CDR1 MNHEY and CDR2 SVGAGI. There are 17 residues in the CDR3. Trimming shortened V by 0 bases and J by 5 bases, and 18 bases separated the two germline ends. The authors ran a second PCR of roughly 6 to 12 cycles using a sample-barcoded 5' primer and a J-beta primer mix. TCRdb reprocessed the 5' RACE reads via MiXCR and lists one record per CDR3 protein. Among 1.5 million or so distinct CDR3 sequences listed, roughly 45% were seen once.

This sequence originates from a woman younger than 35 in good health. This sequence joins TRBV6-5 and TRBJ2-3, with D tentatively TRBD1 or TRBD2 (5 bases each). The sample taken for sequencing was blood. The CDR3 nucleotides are TGTGCCAGCAGTTACTCCTGGCCAGGGTCTGGAGGAGATACGCAGTATTTT. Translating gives CASSYSWPGSGGDTQYF.